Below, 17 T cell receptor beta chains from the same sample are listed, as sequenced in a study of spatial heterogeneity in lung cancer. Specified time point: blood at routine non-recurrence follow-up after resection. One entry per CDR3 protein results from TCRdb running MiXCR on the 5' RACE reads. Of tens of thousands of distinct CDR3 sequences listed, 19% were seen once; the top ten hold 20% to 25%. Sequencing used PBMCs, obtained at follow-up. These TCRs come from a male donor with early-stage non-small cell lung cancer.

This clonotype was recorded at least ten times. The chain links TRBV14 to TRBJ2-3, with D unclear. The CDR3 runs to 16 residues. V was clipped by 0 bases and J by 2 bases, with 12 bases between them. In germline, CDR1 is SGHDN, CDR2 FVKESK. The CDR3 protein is CASSQESLVNTDTQYF. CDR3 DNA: TGTGCCAGCAGCCAAGAGTCGCTAGTCAACACAGATACGCAGTATTTT.

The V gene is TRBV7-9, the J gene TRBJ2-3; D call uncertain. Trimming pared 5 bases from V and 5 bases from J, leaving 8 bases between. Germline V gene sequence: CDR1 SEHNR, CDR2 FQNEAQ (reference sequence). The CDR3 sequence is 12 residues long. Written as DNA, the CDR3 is TGTGCCAGCAGCCAACTCAGAGATACGCAGTATTTT. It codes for CASSQLRDTQYF.

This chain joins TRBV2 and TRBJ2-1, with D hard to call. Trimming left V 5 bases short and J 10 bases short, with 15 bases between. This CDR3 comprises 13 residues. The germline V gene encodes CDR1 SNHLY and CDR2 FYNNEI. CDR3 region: CASSIGLSREQFF. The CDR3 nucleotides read TGTGCCAGCAGTATTGGTCTATCCCGCGAGCAGTTCTTC.

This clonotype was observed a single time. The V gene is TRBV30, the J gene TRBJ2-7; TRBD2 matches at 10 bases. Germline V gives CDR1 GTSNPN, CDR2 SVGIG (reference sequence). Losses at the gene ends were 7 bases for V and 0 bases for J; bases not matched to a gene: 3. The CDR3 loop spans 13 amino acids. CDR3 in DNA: TGTGCCTTACTAGCGGGAAACTCCTACGAGCAGTACTTC. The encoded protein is CALLAGNSYEQYF.

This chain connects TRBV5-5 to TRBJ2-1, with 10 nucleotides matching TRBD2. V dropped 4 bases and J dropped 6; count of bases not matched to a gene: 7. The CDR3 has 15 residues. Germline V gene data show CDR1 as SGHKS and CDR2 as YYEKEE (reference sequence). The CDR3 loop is CASSLGLAGGNEQFF. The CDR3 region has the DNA TGTGCCAGCAGCCTGGGATTAGCGGGAGGCAATGAGCAGTTCTTC.

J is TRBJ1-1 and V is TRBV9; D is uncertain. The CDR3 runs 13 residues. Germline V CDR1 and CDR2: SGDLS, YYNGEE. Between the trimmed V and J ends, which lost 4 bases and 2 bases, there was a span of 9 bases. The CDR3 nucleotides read TGTGCCAGCAGCCAAGATATAAACACTGAAGCTTTCTTT. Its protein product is CASSQDINTEAFF. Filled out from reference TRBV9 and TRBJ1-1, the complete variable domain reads DSGVTQTPKHLITATGQRVTLRCSPRSGDLSVYWYQQSLDQGLQFLIQYYNGEERAKGNILERFSAQQFPDLHSELNLSSLELGDSALYFCASSQDINTEAFFGQGTRLTVV.

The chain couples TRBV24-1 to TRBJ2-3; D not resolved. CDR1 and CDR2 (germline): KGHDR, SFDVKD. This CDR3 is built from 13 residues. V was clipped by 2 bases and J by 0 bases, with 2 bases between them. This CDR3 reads CATSDWSTDTQYF. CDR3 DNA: TGTGCCACCAGTGATTGGAGCACAGATACGCAGTATTTT.

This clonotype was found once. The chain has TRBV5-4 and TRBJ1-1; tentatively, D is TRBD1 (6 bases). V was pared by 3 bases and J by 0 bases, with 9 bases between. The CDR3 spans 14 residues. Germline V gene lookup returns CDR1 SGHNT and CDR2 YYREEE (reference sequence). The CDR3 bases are TGTGCCAGCAGCTCCAGGGGCATGAACACTGAAGCTTTCTTT. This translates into CASSSRGMNTEAFF. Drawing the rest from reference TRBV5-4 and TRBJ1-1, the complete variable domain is ETGVTQSPTHLIKTRGQQVTLRCSSQSGHNTVSWYQQALGQGPQFIFQYYREEENGRGNFPPRFSGLQFPNYSSELNVNALELDDSALYLCASSSRGMNTEAFFGQGTRLTVV.

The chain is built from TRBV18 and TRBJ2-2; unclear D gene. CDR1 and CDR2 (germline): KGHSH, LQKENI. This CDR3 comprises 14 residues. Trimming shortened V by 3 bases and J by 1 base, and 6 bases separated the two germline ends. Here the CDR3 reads CASSPDLNTGELFF. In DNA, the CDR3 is TGTGCCAGCTCACCCGACCTGAACACCGGGGAGCTGTTTTTT.

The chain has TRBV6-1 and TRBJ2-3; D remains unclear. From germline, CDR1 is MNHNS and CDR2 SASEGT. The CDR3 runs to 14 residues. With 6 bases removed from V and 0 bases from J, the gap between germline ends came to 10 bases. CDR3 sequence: CASRGTASTDTQYF. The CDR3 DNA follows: TGTGCCAGCAGGGGCACGGCGAGCACAGATACGCAGTATTTT.

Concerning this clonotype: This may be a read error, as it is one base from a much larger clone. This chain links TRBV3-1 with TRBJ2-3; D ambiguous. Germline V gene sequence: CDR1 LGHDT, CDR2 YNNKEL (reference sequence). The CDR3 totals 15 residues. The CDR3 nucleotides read TGTGCCAGCAGCCAAGGGGCGGTGAGCACAGATACGCAGTGTTTT. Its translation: CASSQGAVSTDTQCF.

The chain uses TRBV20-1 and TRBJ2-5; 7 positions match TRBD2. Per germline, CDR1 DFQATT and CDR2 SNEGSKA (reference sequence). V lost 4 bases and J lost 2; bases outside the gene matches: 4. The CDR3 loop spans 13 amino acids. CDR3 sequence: CSAMLAVQETQYF. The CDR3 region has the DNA TGCAGTGCTATGCTAGCGGTTCAAGAGACCCAGTACTTC.

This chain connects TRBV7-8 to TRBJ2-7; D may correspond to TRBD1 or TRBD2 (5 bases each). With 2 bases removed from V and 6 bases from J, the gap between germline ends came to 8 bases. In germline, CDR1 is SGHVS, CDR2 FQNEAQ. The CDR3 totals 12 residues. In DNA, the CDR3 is TGTGCCAGCAGCTTATGGGGGTCCGAGCAGTACTTC. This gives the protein CASSLWGSEQYF.

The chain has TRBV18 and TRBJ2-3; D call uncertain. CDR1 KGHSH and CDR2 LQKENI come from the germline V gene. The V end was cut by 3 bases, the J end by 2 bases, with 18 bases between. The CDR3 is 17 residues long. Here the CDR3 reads CASSPYSQQSPTDTQYF. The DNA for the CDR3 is TGTGCCAGCTCACCTTATAGCCAACAATCCCCCACAGATACGCAGTATTTT.

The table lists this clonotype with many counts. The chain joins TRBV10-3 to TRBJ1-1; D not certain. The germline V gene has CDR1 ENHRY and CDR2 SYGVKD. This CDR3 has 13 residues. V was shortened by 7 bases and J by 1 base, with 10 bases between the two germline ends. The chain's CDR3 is CAIKQAANTEAFF. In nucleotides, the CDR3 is TGTGCCATCAAGCAGGCGGCGAACACTGAAGCTTTCTTT.

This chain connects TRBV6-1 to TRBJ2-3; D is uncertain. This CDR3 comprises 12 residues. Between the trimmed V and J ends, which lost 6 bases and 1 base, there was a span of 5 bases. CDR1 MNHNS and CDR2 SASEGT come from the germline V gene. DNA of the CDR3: TGTGCCAGCAGGTGGGGCACAGATACGCAGTATTTT. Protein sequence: CASRWGTDTQYF.

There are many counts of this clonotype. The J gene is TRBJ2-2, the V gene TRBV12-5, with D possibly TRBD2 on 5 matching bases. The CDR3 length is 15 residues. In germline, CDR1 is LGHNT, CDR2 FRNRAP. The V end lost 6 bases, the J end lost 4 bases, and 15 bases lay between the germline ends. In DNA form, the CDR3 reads TGTGCTAGTGGCCCCCCCCGGGCGGGCACCGGGGAGCTGTTTTTT. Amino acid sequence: CASGPPRAGTGELFF.